The clone carrying this TCR beta chain appeared a few times. This entry comes from a study of blood T cell repertoires in COVID-19. Study at large: Sources were T cells, B-cell-depleted T cells, or PBMCs; the material itself was cDNA or gDNA.

V lost 2 bases to trimming and J lost 0 bases, with 4 bases between them. The germline V gene encodes CDR1 WNHNN and CDR2 SYGVQD (reference sequence). This CDR3 is built from 14 residues. The repertoire was sequenced with immunoSEQ multiplex PCR; TCRdb's copy has only in-frame clones and lacks some. In the table there are roughly 150,000 clones, 80% to 85% of which are singletons. The clonotype comes from a human donor in a cohort sampled during active COVID-19. The material sequenced was peripheral blood. J is TRBJ2-2 and V is TRBV10-1, with D unresolved. CDR3 sequence (DNA): TGCGCCAGCAGTGAGCAGGCGAACACCGGGGAGCTGTTTTTT. Translated: CASSEQANTGELFF.